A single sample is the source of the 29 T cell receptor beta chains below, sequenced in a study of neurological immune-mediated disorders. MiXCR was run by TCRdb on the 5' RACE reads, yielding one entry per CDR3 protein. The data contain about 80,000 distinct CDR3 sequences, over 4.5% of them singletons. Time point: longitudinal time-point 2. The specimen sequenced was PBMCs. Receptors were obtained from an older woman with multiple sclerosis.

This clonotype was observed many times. CDR3 bases: TGTGCCAGCAGTGTGGCGGGAATAAGGCTAACTGAAGCTTTCTTT. This gives the protein CASSVAGIRLTEAFF. V usage is TRBV25-1 and J usage is TRBJ1-1; no clear D gene. The V and J ends lost 4 bases and 5 bases respectively, with 17 bases between them. Germline V gene data show CDR1 as MGHDK and CDR2 as SYGVNS. The CDR3 runs 15 residues.

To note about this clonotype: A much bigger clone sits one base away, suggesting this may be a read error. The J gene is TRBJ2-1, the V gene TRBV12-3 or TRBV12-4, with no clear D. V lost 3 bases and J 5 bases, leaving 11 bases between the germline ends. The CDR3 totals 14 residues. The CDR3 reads CASSFGHVNNEQFF. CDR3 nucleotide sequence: TGTGCCAGCAGTTTTGGTCATGTGAACAATGAGCAGTTCTTC.

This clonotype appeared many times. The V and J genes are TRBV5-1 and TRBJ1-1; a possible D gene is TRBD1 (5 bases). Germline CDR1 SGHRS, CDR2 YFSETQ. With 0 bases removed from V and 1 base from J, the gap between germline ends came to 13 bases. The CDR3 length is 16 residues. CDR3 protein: CASSLGLGGGNTEAFF. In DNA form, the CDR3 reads TGCGCCAGCAGCTTGGGTTTGGGCGGGGGGAACACTGAAGCTTTCTTT.

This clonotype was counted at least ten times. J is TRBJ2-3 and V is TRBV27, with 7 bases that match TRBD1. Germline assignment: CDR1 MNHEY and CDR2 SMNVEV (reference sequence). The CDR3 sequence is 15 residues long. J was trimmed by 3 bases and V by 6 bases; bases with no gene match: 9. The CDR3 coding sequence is TGTGCCAGCAGCGGCGACAGGGCCTGGACAGATACGCAGTATTTT. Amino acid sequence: CASSGDRAWTDTQYF.

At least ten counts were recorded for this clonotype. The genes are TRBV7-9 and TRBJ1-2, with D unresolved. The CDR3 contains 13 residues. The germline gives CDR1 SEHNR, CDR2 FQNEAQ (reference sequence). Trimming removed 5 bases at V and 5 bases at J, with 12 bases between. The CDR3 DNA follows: TGTGCCAGCAGCGCGGAGGTCTTTTATGGCTACACCTTC. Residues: CASSAEVFYGYTF.

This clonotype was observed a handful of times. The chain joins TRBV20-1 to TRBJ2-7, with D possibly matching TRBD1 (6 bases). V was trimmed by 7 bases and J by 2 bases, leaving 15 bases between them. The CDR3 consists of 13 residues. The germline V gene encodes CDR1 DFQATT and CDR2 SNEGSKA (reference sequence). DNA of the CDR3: TGCAGTGTTTCACAGGGTACGACCTACGAGCAGTACTTC. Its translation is CSVSQGTTYEQYF.

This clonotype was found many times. The CDR3 nucleotides are TGTGCCAGCACCAACCTGGGCACCATATATTTT. Its protein is CASTNLGTIYF. The V gene is TRBV12-3 or TRBV12-4, the J gene TRBJ1-3; D uncertain. V was trimmed by 7 bases and J by 9 bases, leaving 10 bases between them. This CDR3 spans 11 amino acids.

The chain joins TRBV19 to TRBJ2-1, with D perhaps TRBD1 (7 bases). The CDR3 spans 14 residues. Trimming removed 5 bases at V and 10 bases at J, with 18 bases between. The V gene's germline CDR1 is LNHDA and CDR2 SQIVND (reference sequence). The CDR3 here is CASSPGGREKEQFF. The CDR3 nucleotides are TGTGCCAGTAGTCCAGGGGGGCGAGAGAAGGAGCAGTTCTTC. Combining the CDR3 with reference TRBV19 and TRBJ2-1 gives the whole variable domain DGGITQSPKYLFRKEGQNVTLSCEQNLNHDAMYWYRQDPGQGLRLIYYSQIVNDFQKGDIAEGYSVSREKKESFPLTVTSAQKNPTAFYLCASSPGGREKEQFFGPGTRLTVL.

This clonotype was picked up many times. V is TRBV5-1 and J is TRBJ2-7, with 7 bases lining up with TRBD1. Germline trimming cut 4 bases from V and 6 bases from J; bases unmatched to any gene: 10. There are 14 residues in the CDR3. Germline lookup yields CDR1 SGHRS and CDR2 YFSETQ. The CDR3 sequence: CASSPSGTVSEQYF. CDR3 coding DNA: TGCGCCAGCAGCCCATCCGGGACAGTCTCCGAGCAGTACTTC.

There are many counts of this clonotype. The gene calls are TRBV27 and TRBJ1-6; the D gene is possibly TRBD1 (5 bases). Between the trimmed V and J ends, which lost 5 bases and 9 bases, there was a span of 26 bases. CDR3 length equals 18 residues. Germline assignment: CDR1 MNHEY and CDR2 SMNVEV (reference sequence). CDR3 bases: TGTGCCAGCAGTCTAACTTCCGCGGGGTTTATTGGGGGTTCACCCCTCCACTTT. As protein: CASSLTSAGFIGGSPLHF.

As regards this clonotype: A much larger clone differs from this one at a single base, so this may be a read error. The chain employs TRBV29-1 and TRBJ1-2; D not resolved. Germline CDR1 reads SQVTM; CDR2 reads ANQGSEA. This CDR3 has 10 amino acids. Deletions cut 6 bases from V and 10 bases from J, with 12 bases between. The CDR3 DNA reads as TGCAGCGTCTCGGCTGGGATCTACACCTTC. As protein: CSVSAGIYTF.

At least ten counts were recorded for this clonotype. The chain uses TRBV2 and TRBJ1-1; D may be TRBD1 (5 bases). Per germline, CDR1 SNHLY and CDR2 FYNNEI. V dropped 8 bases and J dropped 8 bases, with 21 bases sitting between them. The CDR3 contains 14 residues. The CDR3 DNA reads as TGTGCCAGCCCCGTGGATGCGTGGGGGGGAGAAGCTTTCTTT. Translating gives CASPVDAWGGEAFF.

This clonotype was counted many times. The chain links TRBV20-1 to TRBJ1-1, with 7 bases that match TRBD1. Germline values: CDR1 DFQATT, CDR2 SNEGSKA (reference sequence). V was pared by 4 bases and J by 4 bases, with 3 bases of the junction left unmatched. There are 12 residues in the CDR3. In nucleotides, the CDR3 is TGCAGTGCTACTGACAGGGTCACTGAAGCTTTCTTT. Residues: CSATDRVTEAFF.

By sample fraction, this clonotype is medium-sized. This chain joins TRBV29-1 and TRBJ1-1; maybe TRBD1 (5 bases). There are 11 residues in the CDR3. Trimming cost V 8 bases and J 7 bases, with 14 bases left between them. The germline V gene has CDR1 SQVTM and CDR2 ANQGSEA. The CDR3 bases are TGCAGCAGTGACCTAGGGGTTGAAGCTTTCTTT. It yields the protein CSSDLGVEAFF.

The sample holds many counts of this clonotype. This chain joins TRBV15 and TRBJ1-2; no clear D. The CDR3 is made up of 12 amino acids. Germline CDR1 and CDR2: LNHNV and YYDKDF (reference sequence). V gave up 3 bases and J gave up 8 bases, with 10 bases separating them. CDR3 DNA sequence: TGTGCCACCAGCAGGATAGGCAGGGGCTACACCTTC. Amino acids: CATSRIGRGYTF.

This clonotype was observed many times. The CDR3 is CSAPPAGRETQYF. Written as DNA, the CDR3 is TGCAGTGCTCCCCCGGCGGGTCGGGAGACCCAGTACTTC. The chain combines TRBV20-1 with TRBJ2-5; D may be TRBD2 (5 bases). Per germline, CDR1 DFQATT and CDR2 SNEGSKA (reference sequence). This CDR3 is 13 amino acids long. The V gene lost 5 bases and the J gene lost 5 bases, with 15 bases spanning the gap.

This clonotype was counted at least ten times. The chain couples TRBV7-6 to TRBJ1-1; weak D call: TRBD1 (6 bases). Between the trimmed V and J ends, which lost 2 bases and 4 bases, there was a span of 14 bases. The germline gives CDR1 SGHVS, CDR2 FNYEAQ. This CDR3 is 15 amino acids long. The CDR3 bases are TGTGCCAGCAGCTTAACACAGGGAGGGATCACTGAAGCTTTCTTT. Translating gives CASSLTQGGITEAFF. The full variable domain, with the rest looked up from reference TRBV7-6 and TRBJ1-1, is GAGVSQSPRYKVTKRGQDVALRCDPISGHVSLYWYRQALGQGPEFLTYFNYEAQQDKSGLPNDRFSAERPEGSISTLTIQRTEQRDSAMYRCASSLTQGGITEAFFGQGTRLTVV.

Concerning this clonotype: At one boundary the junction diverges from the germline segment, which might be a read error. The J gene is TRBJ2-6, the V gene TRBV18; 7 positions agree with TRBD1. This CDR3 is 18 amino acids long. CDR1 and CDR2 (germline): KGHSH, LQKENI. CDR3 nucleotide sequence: TGTGCCAGCTCACCATTCGGGACAGCGAGCTCTGTGGCCAACGTCCTGACTTTC. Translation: CASSPFGTASSVANVLTF.

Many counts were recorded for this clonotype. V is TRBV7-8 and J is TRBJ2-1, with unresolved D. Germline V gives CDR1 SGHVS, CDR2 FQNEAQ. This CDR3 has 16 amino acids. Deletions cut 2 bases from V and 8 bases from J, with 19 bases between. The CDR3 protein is CASSLWWAGKLDEQFF. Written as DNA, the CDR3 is TGTGCCAGCAGCTTATGGTGGGCAGGAAAGTTGGATGAGCAGTTCTTC. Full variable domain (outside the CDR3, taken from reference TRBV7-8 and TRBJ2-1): GAGVSQSPRYKVAKRGQDVALRCDPISGHVSLFWYQQALGQGPEFLTYFQNEAQLDKSGLPSDRFFAERPEGSVSTLKIQRTQQEDSAVYLCASSLWWAGKLDEQFFGPGTRLTVL.

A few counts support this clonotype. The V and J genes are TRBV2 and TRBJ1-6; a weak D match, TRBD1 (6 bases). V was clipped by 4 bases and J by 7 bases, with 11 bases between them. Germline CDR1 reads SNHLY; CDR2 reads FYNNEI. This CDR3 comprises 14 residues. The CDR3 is CASSVPGDNSPLHF. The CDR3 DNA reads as TGTGCCAGCAGTGTTCCAGGGGACAATTCACCCCTCCACTTT.

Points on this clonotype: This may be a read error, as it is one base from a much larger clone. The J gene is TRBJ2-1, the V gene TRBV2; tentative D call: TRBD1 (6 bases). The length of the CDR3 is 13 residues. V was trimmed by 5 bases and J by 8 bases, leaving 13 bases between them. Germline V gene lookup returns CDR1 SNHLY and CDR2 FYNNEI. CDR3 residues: CASSSSGVHEQFF. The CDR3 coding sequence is TGTGCCAGCAGTTCCTCAGGGGTTCATGAGCAGTTCTTC.

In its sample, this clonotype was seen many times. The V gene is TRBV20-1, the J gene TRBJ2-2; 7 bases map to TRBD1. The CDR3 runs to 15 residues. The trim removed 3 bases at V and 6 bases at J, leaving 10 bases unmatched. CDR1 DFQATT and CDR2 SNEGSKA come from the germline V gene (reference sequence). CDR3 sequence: CSARSSRGTAGELFF. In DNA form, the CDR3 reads TGCAGTGCTAGGAGTAGCAGGGGGACGGCCGGGGAGCTGTTTTTT.

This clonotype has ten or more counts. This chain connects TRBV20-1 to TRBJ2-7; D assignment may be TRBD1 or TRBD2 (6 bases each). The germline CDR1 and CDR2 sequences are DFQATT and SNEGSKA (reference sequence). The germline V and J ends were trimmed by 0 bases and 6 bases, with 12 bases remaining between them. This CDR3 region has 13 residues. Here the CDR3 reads CSARDGGRLEQYF. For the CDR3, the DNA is TGCAGTGCTAGAGATGGGGGGCGCCTCGAGCAGTACTTC.

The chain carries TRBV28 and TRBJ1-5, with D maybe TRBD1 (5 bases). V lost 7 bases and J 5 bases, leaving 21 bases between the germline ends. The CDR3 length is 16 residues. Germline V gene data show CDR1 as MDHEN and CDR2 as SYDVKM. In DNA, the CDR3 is TGTGCCAGCAAATTAGGGGCGGGGGTCGGGTATCAGCCCCAGCATTTT. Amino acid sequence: CASKLGAGVGYQPQHF.

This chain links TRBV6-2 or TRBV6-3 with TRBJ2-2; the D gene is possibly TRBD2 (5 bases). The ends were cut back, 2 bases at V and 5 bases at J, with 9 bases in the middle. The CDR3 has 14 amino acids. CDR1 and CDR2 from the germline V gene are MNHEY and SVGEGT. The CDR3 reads CASSYLRETGELFF. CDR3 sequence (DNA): TGTGCCAGCAGTTACCTAAGGGAGACCGGGGAGCTGTTTTTT.

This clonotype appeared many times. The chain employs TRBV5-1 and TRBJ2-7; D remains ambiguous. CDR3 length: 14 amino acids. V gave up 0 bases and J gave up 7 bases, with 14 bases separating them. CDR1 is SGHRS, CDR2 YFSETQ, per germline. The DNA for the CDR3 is TGCGCCAGCAGCTTGGTACTTACCCACGGGGAGCAGTACTTC. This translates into CASSLVLTHGEQYF.

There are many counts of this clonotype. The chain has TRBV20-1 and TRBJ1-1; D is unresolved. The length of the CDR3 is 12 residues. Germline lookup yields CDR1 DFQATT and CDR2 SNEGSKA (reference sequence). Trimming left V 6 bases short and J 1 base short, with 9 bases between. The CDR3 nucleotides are TGCAGTGCCCCCTCTTGGAACACTGAAGCTTTCTTT. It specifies CSAPSWNTEAFF.

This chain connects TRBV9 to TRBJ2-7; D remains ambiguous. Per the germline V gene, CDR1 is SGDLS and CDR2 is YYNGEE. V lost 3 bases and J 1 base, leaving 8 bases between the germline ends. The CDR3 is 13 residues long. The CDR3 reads CASSAGLSYEQYF. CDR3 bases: TGTGCCAGCAGCGCAGGCCTTTCCTACGAGCAGTACTTC. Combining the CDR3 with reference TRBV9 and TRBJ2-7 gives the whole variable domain DSGVTQTPKHLITATGQRVTLRCSPRSGDLSVYWYQQSLDQGLQFLIQYYNGEERAKGNILERFSAQQFPDLHSELNLSSLELGDSALYFCASSAGLSYEQYFGPGTRLTVT.

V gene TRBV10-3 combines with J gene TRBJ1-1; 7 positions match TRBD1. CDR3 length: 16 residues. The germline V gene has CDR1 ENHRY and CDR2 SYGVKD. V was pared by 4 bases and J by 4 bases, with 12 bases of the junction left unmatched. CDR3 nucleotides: TGTGCCATCAGTGCTAAACAGGGGCTAGTGAGCACTGAAGCTTTCTTT. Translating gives CAISAKQGLVSTEAFF.